This T cell receptor (beta chain) was observed in a study of blood T cell repertoires in COVID-19. Study in general: Specimens from acute and convalescent COVID-19 originated in the United States, Italy and Spain. Sample material is recorded as cDNA or gDNA derived from T cells, B-cell-depleted T cells, or PBMCs.

In the study's own analysis: Amplified reference gene primers provided the basis for estimating nucleated cell counts. The method was immunoSEQ multiplex PCR; TCRdb's version includes in-frame clones alone and lacks a portion of them. The V and J calls and clone size were taken over from that table, and D and trimming were inferred from the DNA. The table lists more than 90,000 clones, approximately 89% of them singletons. The CDR3 is 14 residues long. The V gene's germline CDR1 is MDHEN and CDR2 SYDVKM. Trimming left V 6 bases short and J 5 bases short, with 16 bases between. This rearrangement joins TRBV28 to TRBJ1-2; the D is unclear. Sequenced: peripheral blood. The TCR sequence derives from a woman aged 30 to 39 with acute or convalescent COVID-19. CDR3 in DNA: TGTGCCAGCAGCTCCGGTGTAGCGAATTATGGCTACACCTTC. It is translated as CASSSGVANYGYTF.